These 2 T cell receptor beta chains were sequenced from one sample in a study of blood T cell repertoires in COVID-19 (dated by TCRdb to the early 2020s). The library was obtained by the immunoSEQ multiplex PCR assay. TCRdb obtained this table from immuneACCESS and retained in-frame rearrangements with V and J assigned. These tables miss some clones; where compared with another copy, unresolved V genes account for less than half of the shortfall, and the remainder is unexplained. The sample contains 450,000 to 500,000 clones, approximately 85% of them found a single time. 3% to 4% of the sample is held by the ten biggest clonotypes. The sequencing input was peripheral blood. These receptors originate from a human donor in a cohort sampled during active COVID-19.

The rearrangement links TRBV7-2 to TRBJ2-7; 9 bases match TRBD2. Germline values: CDR1 SGHTA, CDR2 FQGNSA. The CDR3 is 15 amino acids. V gave up 5 bases and J gave up 0 bases; unmatched junction bases: 5. The CDR3 bases are TGTGCCAGCAGCCGCCTTAGCGGGAGCTCCTACGAGCAGTACTTC. Its protein is CASSRLSGSSYEQYF. The full variable domain, completed using reference TRBV7-2 and TRBJ2-7, is GAGVSQSPSNKVTEKGKDVELRCDPISGHTALYWYRQSLGQGLEFLIYFQGNSAPDKSGLPSDRFSAERTGGSVSTLTIQRTQQEDSAVYLCASSRLSGSSYEQYFGPGTRLTVT.

The CDR3 DNA sequence: TGTGCCAGCAGCTTGGTGGCCCGTTCTAACTATGGCTACACCTTC. It yields the protein CASSLVARSNYGYTF. The V gene is TRBV5-4, the J gene TRBJ1-2; unclear D gene. The CDR3 sequence is 15 residues long. The V and J ends lost 0 bases and 0 bases respectively, with 9 bases between them. Germline V gene lookup returns CDR1 SGHNT and CDR2 YYREEE (reference sequence).